This TCR beta chain was profiled in a study of T cells in localized non-small cell lung cancer. The study, taken as a whole, reports: Blood T cell density predicted longer survival; adjacent-lung clonality, shorter. Sequencing, confined to only one tumor region, leaves heterogeneity possible. Adjacent lung had a median approximately 57 of the 100 largest tumor clones. Highest T cell clonality was seen in uninvolved adjacent lung, surpassing that measured in tumor.

This table comes from immunoSEQ multiplex PCR, and its TCRdb copy is limited to in-frame clones, with some not included. The profile covers around 36,000 clones, with approximately 81% appearing a single time and roughly 6.6% taken by the ten largest. The ends lost 4 bases at V and 6 bases at J; junction bases unmatched: 9. Germline CDR1 is LGHNA and CDR2 is YNFKEQ. The CDR3 is 15 amino acids. Of note for this clone: What it binds is not known.

The sample consisted of peripheral blood mononuclear cells, taken before any cancer treatment. The TCR was taken from a male donor aged 60 or older with stage II lung adenocarcinoma. The gene calls are TRBV4-2 and TRBJ2-1, with 7 bases aligning to TRBD1. This CDR3 is CASSPDKGAINEQFF. The CDR3 DNA is TGTGCCAGCAGCCCAGACAAGGGGGCTATCAATGAGCAGTTCTTC.